This TCR beta chain was profiled in a study of shared clonotypes between healthy human individuals. With respect to this clone: Other DNA sequences in this sample translate to the same CDR3.

Assay: immunoSEQ multiplex PCR; the TCRdb copy retains only in-frame clones and omits some. This sample yields a few million clones, of which approximately 93% are seen a single time; under 0.45% belongs to the top ten. CDR3 length equals 13 residues. V was clipped by 6 bases and J by 0 bases, with 12 bases between them. CDR1 is SQVTM and CDR2 is ANQGSEA in the germline V gene. The clonotype comes from a man aged 18-30 years in good health. Some clones in this sample may be carry-over from other donors' samples. This chain connects TRBV29-1 to TRBJ2-7; no clear D gene. The sequenced sample was naive CD4+ T cells from PBMCs. Regarding subset: CD45RA+ positively selected. The CDR3: CSVAGLHSYEQYF. The CDR3 nucleotides are TGCAGCGTCGCCGGCCTCCACTCCTACGAGCAGTACTTC.